The clone carrying this TCR beta chain was seen a handful of times. This CDR3 comprises 14 residues. The V end was cut by 6 bases, the J end by 8 bases, with 14 bases between. This specimen belongs to a study of T-cell memory formation after mild COVID-19. TCR alpha and TCR beta cDNA libraries carrying sample barcodes and UMIs came from 5'RACE with constant-segment primers. TCRdb re-derived calls from the 5' RACE reads in MiXCR, one entry per CDR3 protein. The sample has approximately 390,000 distinct CDR3 sequences, roughly 15% seen once. The receptor was derived from a man aged 18 to 35 who had mild COVID-19 (a few samples of this study predate the infection). Cell type and time point are not known. Sequenced material: PBMCs or a T cell subset sorted from them (not recorded which). This rearrangement joins TRBV12-3 or TRBV12-4 to TRBJ2-6; TRBD1 might be the D (6 bases). This CDR3 reads CASSRKGVPNVLTF. The CDR3 coding sequence is TGTGCCAGCAGCAGAAAGGGGGTACCCAACGTCCTGACTTTC.